A selection of T cell receptor beta chains follows, all from one sample in a study of shared clonotypes between healthy human individuals. Data came from immunoSEQ multiplex PCR; TCRdb stores just in-frame clones and leaves some out. The sample has some 550,000 clones; almost 97% are singletons. Material: naive CD4+ T cells sorted from blood. These TCRs come from a woman under 40 in good health. Each CDR3 is given with its conserved first and last residue. The order of the fields is clone size, V gene, D gene, J gene, CDR3 protein, CDR3 DNA. D genes are given only for firm matches. Clone size is shown for a subset of rows, as once, few, many or a class of expanded clone.

abundance: once; v_gene: TRBV6-4; d_gene: TRBD1; j_gene: TRBJ1-2; CDR3aa: CASSVTGASNYGYTF; CDR3nt: TGTGCCAGCAGTGTCACAGGGGCGTCTAACTATGGCTACACCTTC
abundance: NA; v_gene: TRBV28; d_gene: TRBD2; j_gene: TRBJ2-1; CDR3aa: CASRLAGGPRNEQFF; CDR3nt: TGTGCCAGCAGATTAGCGGGAGGGCCGAGGAATGAGCAGTTCTTC
abundance: NA; v_gene: TRBV19; d_gene: NA; j_gene: TRBJ2-4; CDR3aa: CASSVEGALDIQYF; CDR3nt: TGTGCCAGTAGTGTGGAGGGGGCCTTGGACATTCAGTACTTC
abundance: NA; v_gene: TRBV18; d_gene: TRBD2; j_gene: TRBJ2-1; CDR3aa: CASSPYMITSGGYNEQFF; CDR3nt: TGTGCCAGCTCACCATATATGATCACTAGCGGAGGGTACAATGAGCAGTTCTTC
abundance: NA; v_gene: TRBV25-1; d_gene: NA; j_gene: TRBJ1-2; CDR3aa: CASSEDGYGYTF; CDR3nt: TGTGCCAGCAGTGAGGACGGCTATGGCTACACCTTC
abundance: few; v_gene: TRBV25-1; d_gene: NA; j_gene: TRBJ1-1; CDR3aa: CASSSYTEAFF; CDR3nt: TGTGCCAGCAGTTCTTACACTGAAGCTTTCTTT
abundance: NA; v_gene: TRBV5-1; d_gene: NA; j_gene: TRBJ2-7; CDR3aa: CASSLSHLGGYEQYF; CDR3nt: TGCGCCAGCAGCTTGTCCCATCTAGGTGGGTACGAGCAGTACTTC
abundance: NA; v_gene: TRBV4-1; d_gene: TRBD1; j_gene: TRBJ1-6; CDR3aa: CASSQDGTGTDNSPLHF; CDR3nt: TGCGCCAGCAGCCAAGATGGGACAGGGACAGATAATTCACCCCTCCACTTT
abundance: NA; v_gene: TRBV10-3; d_gene: NA; j_gene: TRBJ1-1; CDR3aa: CAISESTLEAFF; CDR3nt: TGTGCCATCAGTGAGTCTACCCTTGAAGCTTTCTTT
abundance: NA; v_gene: TRBV18; d_gene: NA; j_gene: TRBJ1-2; CDR3aa: CASYGYTF; CDR3nt: TGTGCCAGCTATGGCTACACCTTC
abundance: once; v_gene: TRBV5-4; d_gene: NA; j_gene: TRBJ2-7; CDR3aa: CASTLSSATSYEQYF; CDR3nt: TGTGCCAGCACCTTATCTAGCGCCACCTCCTACGAGCAGTACTTC
abundance: NA; v_gene: TRBV27; d_gene: NA; j_gene: TRBJ2-3; CDR3aa: CASSRRGGADTQYF; CDR3nt: TGTGCCAGCAGTCGCAGAGGGGGAGCAGATACGCAGTATTTT
abundance: NA; v_gene: TRBV7-9; d_gene: TRBD1; j_gene: TRBJ2-7; CDR3aa: CASRARTGNSYEQYF; CDR3nt: TGTGCCAGCAGGGCCCGGACAGGGAATTCCTACGAGCAGTACTTC
abundance: NA; v_gene: TRBV2; d_gene: NA; j_gene: TRBJ2-2; CDR3aa: CASSDQVGELFF; CDR3nt: TGTGCCAGCAGTGACCAGGTCGGGGAGCTGTTTTTT
abundance: once; v_gene: TRBV7-8; d_gene: NA; j_gene: TRBJ2-7; CDR3aa: CASSFHRVEVYEQYF; CDR3nt: TGTGCCAGCAGCTTCCACAGGGTCGAAGTCTACGAGCAGTACTTC
abundance: NA; v_gene: TRBV28; d_gene: TRBD2; j_gene: TRBJ2-7; CDR3aa: CASSSGASGGTYEQYF; CDR3nt: TGTGCCAGCAGTTCAGGCGCTAGCGGGGGAACCTACGAGCAGTACTTC
abundance: NA; v_gene: TRBV7-8; d_gene: NA; j_gene: TRBJ1-1; CDR3aa: CASSLGRVGQTEAFF; CDR3nt: TGTGCCAGCAGCTTAGGTCGGGTAGGACAGACGGAAGCTTTCTTT
abundance: NA; v_gene: TRBV10-3; d_gene: NA; j_gene: TRBJ1-4; CDR3aa: CAIGSQAINEKLFF; CDR3nt: TGTGCCATCGGCTCACAGGCTATTAATGAAAAACTGTTTTTT
abundance: NA; v_gene: TRBV10-3; d_gene: TRBD1; j_gene: TRBJ1-1; CDR3aa: CAINSGTGTTEAFF; CDR3nt: TGTGCCATCAACAGCGGGACAGGGACCACTGAAGCTTTCTTT
abundance: NA; v_gene: TRBV6-5; d_gene: NA; j_gene: TRBJ2-5; CDR3aa: CASSYTSWETQYF; CDR3nt: TGTGCCAGCAGTTACACTAGCTGGGAGACCCAGTACTTC
abundance: NA; v_gene: TRBV7-9; d_gene: NA; j_gene: TRBJ2-7; CDR3aa: CASSLANAPDRSRPYEQYF; CDR3nt: TGTGCCAGCAGCTTAGCGAACGCCCCCGACAGGAGCAGACCCTACGAGCAGTACTTC
abundance: NA; v_gene: TRBV19; d_gene: NA; j_gene: TRBJ1-3; CDR3aa: CASSLRGGSGLSGNTIYF; CDR3nt: TGTGCCAGTAGTCTCCGCGGGGGCTCAGGGCTCTCTGGAAACACCATATATTTT
abundance: NA; v_gene: TRBV5-1; d_gene: NA; j_gene: TRBJ1-1; CDR3aa: CASTVEGLNTEAFF; CDR3nt: TGCGCCAGCACCGTTGAAGGGTTGAACACTGAAGCTTTCTTT
abundance: NA; v_gene: TRBV28; d_gene: NA; j_gene: TRBJ2-7; CDR3aa: CASRTGPVEQYF; CDR3nt: TGTGCCAGCAGGACCGGGCCCGTCGAGCAGTACTTC
abundance: NA; v_gene: TRBV28; d_gene: TRBD1; j_gene: TRBJ2-1; CDR3aa: CASSESGTGVSEQFF; CDR3nt: TGTGCCAGCAGTGAATCCGGGACAGGGGTGAGTGAGCAGTTCTTC
abundance: NA; v_gene: TRBV5-1; d_gene: TRBD1; j_gene: TRBJ1-1; CDR3aa: CASRGTGEGPWAFF; CDR3nt: TGCGCCAGCAGGGGGACAGGGGAAGGCCCATGGGCTTTCTTT
abundance: NA; v_gene: TRBV28; d_gene: NA; j_gene: TRBJ1-1; CDR3aa: CASSLGGHASTEAFF; CDR3nt: TGTGCCAGCAGTTTAGGGGGACATGCAAGCACTGAAGCTTTCTTT
abundance: once; v_gene: TRBV6-5; d_gene: TRBD1; j_gene: TRBJ2-5; CDR3aa: CASSKQGAHQETQYF; CDR3nt: TGTGCCAGCAGTAAACAGGGGGCCCACCAAGAGACCCAGTACTTC
abundance: NA; v_gene: TRBV19; d_gene: TRBD1; j_gene: TRBJ1-1; CDR3aa: CASSGTGYSGTEAFF; CDR3nt: TGTGCCAGTAGTGGGACAGGGTATTCGGGGACTGAAGCTTTCTTT
abundance: NA; v_gene: TRBV28; d_gene: NA; j_gene: TRBJ1-5; CDR3aa: CASRQSNQPQHF; CDR3nt: TGTGCCAGCAGACAGAGCAATCAGCCCCAGCATTTT
abundance: once; v_gene: TRBV11-2; d_gene: TRBD2; j_gene: TRBJ2-4; CDR3aa: CASSEAGEGIQYF; CDR3nt: TGTGCCAGCTCCGAAGCGGGAGAAGGCATTCAGTACTTC
abundance: NA; v_gene: TRBV7-1; d_gene: NA; j_gene: TRBJ1-5; CDR3aa: CASSSRFSPGDRIFNSNQPQHF; CDR3nt: TGTGCCAGCAGCTCCCGCTTTTCTCCCGGCGACAGAATTTTCAATAGCAATCAGCCCCAGCATTTT
abundance: NA; v_gene: TRBV6-5; d_gene: NA; j_gene: TRBJ1-4; CDR3aa: CASSRQLTTNEKLFF; CDR3nt: TGTGCCAGCAGCCGACAGCTGACAACTAATGAAAAACTGTTTTTT
abundance: NA; v_gene: TRBV28; d_gene: NA; j_gene: TRBJ2-7; CDR3aa: CASRLDSYEQYF; CDR3nt: TGTGCCAGCCGACTAGATTCCTACGAGCAGTACTTC
abundance: NA; v_gene: TRBV28; d_gene: NA; j_gene: TRBJ2-1; CDR3aa: CASSLLTNEQFF; CDR3nt: TGTGCCAGCAGTTTGTTGACTAATGAGCAGTTCTTC
abundance: NA; v_gene: TRBV4-1; d_gene: NA; j_gene: TRBJ1-2; CDR3aa: CASSKEGGFDRTGYGYTF; CDR3nt: TGCGCCAGCAGCAAGGAGGGAGGCTTCGACAGGACGGGTTATGGCTACACCTTC
abundance: NA; v_gene: TRBV30; d_gene: TRBD1; j_gene: TRBJ1-6; CDR3aa: CACLGQGNSPLHF; CDR3nt: TGTGCCTGTCTTGGACAGGGTAATTCACCCCTCCACTTT
abundance: once; v_gene: TRBV10-2; d_gene: NA; j_gene: TRBJ2-1; CDR3aa: CASTHNFGQNANNEQFF; CDR3nt: TGCGCCAGCACCCATAATTTCGGGCAGAACGCCAACAATGAGCAGTTCTTC